Listed below are T cell receptor beta chains from one sample, sequenced in a study of post-analysis software for immune sequencing data. TCRdb passed the PCR reads through MiXCR, listing each CDR3 protein once. The sample consists of about 680,000 distinct CDR3 sequences, approximately 59% of them appearing once. Sequencing was performed on blood. The receptors here all came from a girl aged 2-10 years with multiple sclerosis. Both conserved end residues are part of each CDR3. A D gene is named only where the DNA matches it firmly. The size field is filled for only some rows; it gives once, few, many or a size class.

-,TRBV7-9,-,TRBJ2-5,TGTGCCAGCAGCGGGTCCGGGACACGGACGGGAGAGACCCAGTACTTC,CASSGSGTRTGETQYF
-,TRBV5-1,-,TRBJ2-1,TGCGCCAGCACCACTAGGACTGGGACCAATGAGCAGTTCTTC,CASTTRTGTNEQFF
-,TRBV7-3,-,TRBJ2-1,TGTGCCAGCAGCGTGGTGGGGACCTACAATGAGCAGTTCTTC,CASSVVGTYNEQFF
-,TRBV4-2,TRBD1,TRBJ1-6,TGTGCCAGCAGCCAAGTTCCGGGACAGGGTGGTTCACCCCTCCACTTT,CASSQVPGQGGSPLHF
-,TRBV6-2/TRBV6-3,-,TRBJ1-1,TGTGCCAGCAGTTACGTAGACGCCGGCACTGAAGCTTTCTTT,CASSYVDAGTEAFF
-,TRBV24-1,TRBD2,TRBJ2-1,TGTGCCACCAGTGATCGAAGCGGGGGCCACAATGAGCAGTTCTTC,CATSDRSGGHNEQFF
-,TRBV14,-,TRBJ2-5,TGTGCCAGCAGCCAACCAGGGGCAGAGACCCAGTACTTC,CASSQPGAETQYF
-,TRBV5-6,-,TRBJ1-1,TGTGCCAGCAGCTTTGACGGCAGAAAAAACACTGAAGCTTTCTTT,CASSFDGRKNTEAFF
-,TRBV4-2,-,TRBJ2-5,TGTGCCAGCAGCCCAACTACGGGGTCCGGAGAGACCCAGTACTTC,CASSPTTGSGETQYF
-,TRBV6-2/TRBV6-3,TRBD2,TRBJ2-1,TGTGCCAGCAGTTACTTACAGCGGGGAGCCAACAATGAGCAGTTCTTC,CASSYLQRGANNEQFF
-,TRBV6-1,-,TRBJ2-3,TGTGCCAGCGGATGGGAGGATACGCAGTATTTT,CASGWEDTQYF
-,TRBV13,-,TRBJ2-7,TGTGCCAGCAGCTTAGCAAGTAATGGCGGGCTAGCCTACGAGCAGTACTTC,CASSLASNGGLAYEQYF
once,TRBV6-4,-,TRBJ1-1,TGTGCCAGCAGTGTGGGGGCATATAGTGAAGCTTTCTTT,CASSVGAYSEAFF
few,TRBV12-3/TRBV12-4,-,TRBJ2-3,TGTGCCAGCAGACCAGGGTCGGCAGATACGCAGTATTTT,CASRPGSADTQYF
-,TRBV20-1,-,TRBJ2-1,TGCAGTGCTGCAGGGGGGCAGGGTTGCAATGAGCAGTTCTTC,CSAAGGQGCNEQFF
once,TRBV29-1,TRBD1,TRBJ1-1,TGCAGCGGGAGGGGGACAGGGGGCCTCACTGAAGCTTTCTTT,CSGRGTGGLTEAFF
-,TRBV7-7,TRBD2,TRBJ2-5,TGTGCCAGCAGCTTAGAGGGACTAGAAGAGACCCAGTACTTC,CASSLEGLEETQYF
once,TRBV7-7,-,TRBJ2-1,TGTGCCAGCAGCTTAGAGAGCCCGATGAGCTCCTACAATGAGCAGTTCTTC,CASSLESPMSSYNEQFF
few,TRBV5-5,-,TRBJ2-1,TGTGCCAGCAGCTTGGGCCCCAGGGGTAGCTCCTACAATGAGCAGTTCTTC,CASSLGPRGSSYNEQFF
-,TRBV29-1,-,TRBJ2-3,TGCAGCGTTGAGGGGCACCCAGATACGCAGTATTTT,CSVEGHPDTQYF
few,TRBV11-2,TRBD1,TRBJ2-5,TGTGCCAGCAGCATGGTGGACAGGAGCCAGACCCAGTACTTC,CASSMVDRSQTQYF
-,TRBV6-1,-,TRBJ2-7,TGTGCCAGCAGTGGGACAGTAGTCTACGAGCAGTACTTC,CASSGTVVYEQYF
-,TRBV29-1,-,TRBJ2-7,TGCAGCGTTGATGCGGGCAGGAGCGAGCAGTACTTC,CSVDAGRSEQYF
-,TRBV20-1,TRBD1,TRBJ1-5,TGCAGTGCTGCTGTACAGGGGGCCATGCGCAATCAGCCCCAGCATTTT,CSAAVQGAMRNQPQHF
few,TRBV5-1,-,TRBJ2-1,TGCGCCAGCAGCCGTCCCGACCCTTACAATGAGCAGTTCTTC,CASSRPDPYNEQFF
-,TRBV5-1,TRBD1,TRBJ1-5,TGCGCCAGCAGGCCCGGGACAGTGGACAATCAGCCCCAGCATTTT,CASRPGTVDNQPQHF
-,TRBV11-3,-,TRBJ2-5,TGTGCCAGCACCAAGAGAGCAGGCGGGGAGACCCAGTACTTC,CASTKRAGGETQYF
-,TRBV20-1,-,TRBJ1-2,TGCAGTGCTAGAGGCCTCGCGACTAACTATGGCTACACCTTC,CSARGLATNYGYTF
few,TRBV10-2,TRBD1,TRBJ2-7,TGCGCCAGCAGCGAAACAGGGGACGAGCAGTACTTC,CASSETGDEQYF
once,TRBV11-2,TRBD2,TRBJ2-7,TGTGCCAGCAGCTTAGTTGAGCGGACTAGCGGATTTTACGAGCAGTACTTC,CASSLVERTSGFYEQYF
few,TRBV6-5,-,TRBJ2-1,TGTGCCAGCACCGAATCCTTTGACAGTTACAATGAGCAGTTCTTC,CASTESFDSYNEQFF
-,TRBV4-3,TRBD1,TRBJ2-3,TGCGCCAGCAGCCAAGTAGCAGGGGGCATGAGAACAGATACGCAGTATTTT,CASSQVAGGMRTDTQYF
-,TRBV7-9,TRBD1,TRBJ1-2,TGTGCCAGCAGCTTAGTACCGGACAGGGGAATAAACTATGGCTACACCTTC,CASSLVPDRGINYGYTF
few,TRBV20-1,TRBD2,TRBJ2-7,TGCAGTGCTAGGGACCCTGGGGAGACTAGCAACGAGCAGTACTTC,CSARDPGETSNEQYF
-,TRBV20-1,TRBD2,TRBJ2-5,TGCAGTGCTAGAGCTAGCGGGGGTATCCAAGAGACCCAGTACTTC,CSARASGGIQETQYF